The next 29 T cell receptor beta chains were all read from a single sample in a study of graft-versus-host responses after intestinal transplantation. TCRdb keeps only in-frame clones here, not all; method: immunoSEQ multiplex PCR. The sample gives 20,000 or so clones, 25% to 35% of which show up once; roughly 10% is in the top ten. About 200,000 CFSE-labeled responder cells were plated with about 200,000 irradiated, violet-dye-labeled stimulator cells. Sequences were derived from alloreactive CD8+ T cells from a mixed lymphocyte reaction culture, sampled before intestinal transplant. Subset meaning: CFSE-low proliferating T cells sorted from roughly six-day pre-transplant mixed lymphocyte reaction (GvH or HvG direction). The receptors stem from a human patient who received an intestinal transplant.

The rearrangement links TRBV27 to TRBJ2-3; possibly TRBD2 for D (5 bases). CDR3 length: 15 residues. Looked up from germline, CDR1 is MNHEY and CDR2 is SMNVEV (reference sequence). Trimming removed 5 bases at V and 4 bases at J, with 16 bases between. CDR3 region: CASSLLSDYSDTQYF. The CDR3 DNA is TGTGCCAGCAGTCTACTAAGTGACTATTCAGATACGCAGTATTTT.

By share of the sample, this clone is medium-sized. J is TRBJ2-7 and V is TRBV6-5; TRBD2 agrees at 9 bases. The V gene's germline CDR1 is MNHEY and CDR2 SVGAGI. CDR3 length: 15 residues. V lost 2 bases to trimming and J lost 7 bases; unmatched junction nucleotides: 9. CDR3: CASSYLLAGLGEQYF. The CDR3 nucleotides are TGTGCCAGCAGTTACCTCCTAGCGGGATTAGGTGAGCAGTACTTC.

With regard to this clone: One end of the junction is discordant with germline, which a read error may explain. Additional DNA sequences in this sample encode the identical CDR3. This chain links TRBV13 with TRBJ1-1; D perhaps matches TRBD1 (6 bases). Germline CDR1 and CDR2: PRHDT and FYEKMQ (reference sequence). The CDR3 covers 13 residues. CDR3 DNA: TGCGCACGCGGGAGGGGGGTGAACACTGAAGCTTTCTTT. It yields the protein CARGRGVNTEAFF.

By proportion, this clone is medium-sized (0.01 to 0.1%). The CDR3 region is CASSLEVSGRTGELFF. The DNA for the CDR3 is TGTGCCAGCAGCTTAGAAGTTAGCGGGAGGACCGGGGAGCTGTTTTTT. The chain combines TRBV11-2 with TRBJ2-2, with TRBD2 identical over 10 bases. Germline V gene sequence: CDR1 SGHAT, CDR2 FQNNGV. This CDR3 spans 16 amino acids. The V gene end was trimmed by 0 bases and the J gene end by 5 bases; junction bases not matched to a gene: 3. The full variable domain, with the rest looked up from reference TRBV11-2 and TRBJ2-2, is EAGVAQSPRYKIIEKRQSVAFWCNPISGHATLYWYQQILGQGPKLLIQFQNNGVVDDSQLPKDRFSAERLKGVDSTLKIQPAKLEDSAVYLCASSLEVSGRTGELFFGEGSRLTVL.

This clone has more than one count but fewer than ten. J is TRBJ2-3 and V is TRBV27; 7 bases match TRBD2. V trimming: 1 base; J trimming: 1 base; junction bases outside the gene matches: 2. The CDR3 covers 15 residues. The germline CDR1 and CDR2 sequences are MNHEY and SMNVEV (reference sequence). In DNA form, the CDR3 reads TGTGCCAGCAGTTTATGGGCGGGGGGCACAGATACGCAGTATTTT. Translation gives CASSLWAGGTDTQYF.

This clone was seen a few times. CDR3 nucleotide sequence: TGCAGCGCCGGCACAGATACGCAGTATTTT. This translates into CSAGTDTQYF. The chain employs TRBV29-1 and TRBJ2-3; D is uncertain. The germline V gene encodes CDR1 SQVTM and CDR2 ANQGSEA. The germline V and J ends were trimmed by 7 bases and 1 base, with 3 bases remaining between them. The CDR3 totals 10 residues.

This clone came up a few times. The chain uses TRBV6-5 and TRBJ2-7; D unresolved. Trimming shortened V by 5 bases and J by 4 bases, and 9 bases separated the two germline ends. CDR1 and CDR2 from the germline V gene are MNHEY and SVGAGI. This CDR3 comprises 12 residues. CDR3: CASSPFSYEQYF. The CDR3 region has the DNA TGTGCCAGCAGTCCCTTCTCGTACGAGCAGTACTTC.

On this clone: The junction does not match germline at one end; this may be a read error. The V gene is TRBV7-6, the J gene TRBJ2-7; no reliable D call. Germline CDR1 is SGHVS and CDR2 is FNYEAQ. The CDR3 contains 13 residues. CDR3 DNA: TGTGCCAGCAGCCCGCCTCTATCCTTGGAGCAGTGCTTC. Protein sequence: CASSPPLSLEQCF. Combining the CDR3 with reference TRBV7-6 and TRBJ2-7 gives the whole variable domain GAGVSQSPRYKVTKRGQDVALRCDPISGHVSLYWYRQALGQGPEFLTYFNYEAQQDKSGLPNDRFSAERPEGSISTLTIQRTEQRDSAMYRCASSPPLSLEQCFGPGTRLTVT.

V is TRBV7-7 and J is TRBJ2-3, with a tentative D call TRBD2 (6 bases). Germline values: CDR1 SSHAT, CDR2 FNYEAQ (reference sequence). This CDR3 region has 14 residues. Trimming took off 5 bases at V and 3 bases at J, with 12 bases between the two ends. The CDR3 coding sequence is TGTGCCAGCAGCCCCCTTGGGAGGACAGATACGCAGTATTTT. Translation gives CASSPLGRTDTQYF.

The sample holds a few counts of this clone. This chain links TRBV6-1 with TRBJ2-7, with a weak D call TRBD1 (6 bases). The germline V and J ends were trimmed by 2 bases and 3 bases, with 14 bases remaining between them. CDR1 is MNHNS, CDR2 SASEGT, per germline. The CDR3 spans 15 residues. This chain's CDR3 is CASSEWGPLYYEQYF. In DNA, the CDR3 is TGTGCCAGCAGTGAATGGGGGCCGCTCTACTACGAGCAGTACTTC.

The CDR3 protein is CASGGLAGDYEQYF. The CDR3, as DNA: TGTGCCAGCGGGGGACTAGCGGGAGACTACGAGCAGTACTTC. This chain uses TRBV7-3 with TRBJ2-7; 14 bases agree with TRBD2. CDR3 length: 14 amino acids. The V segment lost 8 bases and the J segment 3 bases; nucleotides outside the gene matches: 3. Germline CDR1 and CDR2: SGHTA and FQGTGA.

This clone was seen more than once but under ten times. The V call is TRBV13, the J call TRBJ2-5; perhaps TRBD1 as D (5 bases). Germline V gives CDR1 PRHDT, CDR2 FYEKMQ (reference sequence). Trimming removed 4 bases at V and 7 bases at J, with 13 bases between. The CDR3 totals 13 residues. Here the CDR3 DNA reads TGTGCCAGCAGCTCTGAGCTAGGGGTGACCCAGTACTTC. It codes for CASSSELGVTQYF.

This clone showed up just a few times. V and J are TRBV5-4 and TRBJ2-7; 9 bases fit TRBD2. The germline V gene has CDR1 SGHNT and CDR2 YYREEE (reference sequence). V trimming: 4 bases; J trimming: 3 bases; junction bases outside the gene matches: 5. There are 14 residues in the CDR3. CDR3 sequence: CASSLGLANYEQYF. The CDR3 coding sequence is TGTGCCAGCAGCCTCGGACTAGCGAACTACGAGCAGTACTTC.

CDR3 region: CSVEEGPHGQFF. CDR3 coding DNA: TGCAGCGTTGAAGAAGGCCCCCATGGGCAGTTCTTC. The genes are TRBV29-1 and TRBJ2-1; D remains unclear. Deletions cut 0 bases from V and 12 bases from J, with 12 bases between. Germline V gives CDR1 SQVTM, CDR2 ANQGSEA. The CDR3 spans 12 residues.

The chain uses TRBV27 and TRBJ1-5; tentative D call: TRBD1 (5 bases). V was clipped by 2 bases and J by 7 bases, with 12 bases between them. The length of the CDR3 is 14 residues. Per the germline V gene, CDR1 is MNHEY and CDR2 is SMNVEV (reference sequence). CDR3 nucleotides: TGTGCCAGCAGTTTAGTGGCAGGGCGGCAGCCCCAGCATTTT. Protein: CASSLVAGRQPQHF.

This clone appeared a few times. Other nucleotide sequences in the sample specify the same CDR3. The chain employs TRBV4-1 and TRBJ2-5; 8 bases line up with TRBD1. V dropped 1 base and J dropped 2; count of bases not matched to a gene: 3. This CDR3 region has 15 residues. Germline V lookup: CDR1 MGHRA, CDR2 YSYEKL. In DNA form, the CDR3 reads TGCGCCAGCAGCCAAGTGACAGGGGTACAAGAGACCCAGTACTTC. Encoded protein: CASSQVTGVQETQYF.

This chain links TRBV5-5 with TRBJ2-1; 13 bases are a match to TRBD2. The germline gives CDR1 SGHKS, CDR2 YYEKEE (reference sequence). Losses at the gene ends were 2 bases for V and 10 bases for J; bases not matched to a gene: 6. CDR3 length: 15 residues. CDR3 nucleotide sequence: TGTGCCAGCAGCTTCGGACTAGCGGGAGTAGGGGAGCAGTTCTTC. This codes for CASSFGLAGVGEQFF. The full variable domain, rest sourced from reference TRBV5-5 and TRBJ2-1, is DAGVTQSPTHLIKTRGQQVTLRCSPISGHKSVSWYQQVLGQGPQFIFQYYEKEERGRGNFPDRFSARQFPNYSSELNVNALLLGDSALYLCASSFGLAGVGEQFFGPGTRLTVL.

The V and J genes are TRBV2 and TRBJ1-4; 10 bases are shared with TRBD1. After removal of 10 bases from V and 7 bases from J, the junction contained 9 bases not matched to a gene. The CDR3 runs to 14 residues. CDR1 and CDR2 (germline): SNHLY, FYNNEI. As DNA, the CDR3 is TGTGCCATCTTCCGGGACAGGGGCAGTGAAAAACTGTTTTTT. Amino acids: CAIFRDRGSEKLFF.

This clone has a handful of counts. This chain connects TRBV28 to TRBJ2-5; no clear D gene. Germline CDR1 is MDHEN and CDR2 is SYDVKM. V was shortened by 6 bases and J by 0 bases, with 5 bases between the two germline ends. The CDR3 totals 12 residues. The CDR3 sequence: CASSPYQETQYF. The CDR3 nucleotides read TGTGCCAGCAGCCCGTACCAAGAGACCCAGTACTTC.

The chain recombines TRBV10-3 with TRBJ1-2, with D hard to call. The germline CDR1 and CDR2 sequences are ENHRY and SYGVKD. The CDR3 extends over 17 amino acids. V shed 0 bases and J shed 1 base, with 15 bases lying between them. The CDR3 loop is CAISESKFADFNYGYTF. CDR3 DNA sequence: TGTGCCATCAGTGAGTCGAAGTTCGCAGACTTTAACTATGGCTACACCTTC.

The genes are TRBV7-3 and TRBJ2-2, with D unclear. CDR1 and CDR2 from the germline V gene are SGHTA and FQGTGA. The V gene lost 2 bases and the J gene lost 7 bases, with 11 bases spanning the gap. The CDR3 is made up of 14 amino acids. The CDR3 loop reads CASSLVGESGELFF. Here the CDR3 DNA reads TGTGCCAGCAGCTTAGTAGGAGAGAGCGGGGAGCTGTTTTTT.

Concerning this clone itself: A much larger clonotype is one base distant, so this may be a read error. The gene calls are TRBV10-1 and TRBJ1-2; D is ambiguous. Germline CDR1 and CDR2: WNHNN and SYGVQD (reference sequence). This CDR3 has 13 amino acids. Written as DNA, the CDR3 is TGCGCCAGCAGTGATAACAGATTCTATGACTACACCTTC. Translation gives CASSDNRFYDYTF.

The chain links TRBV4-1 to TRBJ2-7; TRBD2 might be the D (6 bases). V dropped 1 base and J dropped 3 bases, with 19 bases sitting between them. The CDR3 sequence is 17 residues long. CDR1 is MGHRA, CDR2 YSYEKL, per germline. The CDR3 loop is CASSQVTGRLEGYEQYF. The CDR3, as DNA: TGCGCCAGCAGCCAAGTCACGGGGAGGCTAGAAGGCTACGAGCAGTACTTC.

In this sample, this clone turned up a few times. This may be a read error, as it is one base from a much larger clone. J is TRBJ2-1 and V is TRBV30; either TRBD1 or TRBD2 may fit D (5 bases each). Between the trimmed V and J ends, which lost 0 bases and 2 bases, there was a span of 14 bases. Germline values: CDR1 GTSNPN, CDR2 SVGIG (reference sequence). The length of the CDR3 is 16 residues. Here the CDR3 DNA reads TGTGCCTGGAGTGTTCAGTACTGGGACCCCTACAATGAGCAGTTCTTC. Translated, it gives CAWSVQYWDPYNEQFF.

This chain connects TRBV6-6 to TRBJ2-1; 7 nucleotides match TRBD2. The CDR3 totals 15 residues. The ends lost 4 bases at V and 9 bases at J; junction bases unmatched: 12. Germline assignment: CDR1 MNHNY and CDR2 SVGAGI (reference sequence). In nucleotides, the CDR3 is TGTGCCAGCAGTTCGATGGGCGGGAGCGTGGGTGAGCAGTTCTTC. Translated, it gives CASSSMGGSVGEQFF.

This clone has just a few counts. The J gene is TRBJ2-5, the V gene TRBV13; TRBD2 matches 12 bases. V dropped 5 bases and J dropped 2; count of bases not matched to a gene: 0. Germline lookup yields CDR1 PRHDT and CDR2 FYEKMQ (reference sequence). There are 14 residues in the CDR3. DNA of the CDR3: TGTGCCAGCAGCCTAGCGGGGGGGCAAGAGACCCAGTACTTC. This translates into CASSLAGGQETQYF.

The rearrangement uses TRBV19 and TRBJ1-2; 7 positions agree with TRBD1. The CDR3 has 14 residues. With V trimmed by 3 bases and J by 5 bases, 6 bases remained unmatched. Germline V lookup: CDR1 LNHDA, CDR2 SQIVND (reference sequence). CDR3 residues: CASSIAGQSYGYTF. The CDR3 coding sequence is TGTGCCAGTAGTATCGCGGGACAGTCGTATGGCTACACCTTC.

This clone occurred a few times. The chain couples TRBV27 to TRBJ1-1; D is unresolved. This CDR3 is 14 amino acids long. The V end lost 0 bases, the J end lost 4 bases, and 9 bases lay between the germline ends. Per the germline V gene, CDR1 is MNHEY and CDR2 is SMNVEV (reference sequence). CDR3 DNA: TGTGCCAGCAGTTTATCGATGGGGTTCACTGAAGCTTTCTTT. Its translation: CASSLSMGFTEAFF.

This clone was counted between two and nine times. This chain joins TRBV7-3 and TRBJ2-7; D remains unclear. From germline, CDR1 is SGHTA and CDR2 FQGTGA. Between the trimmed V and J ends, which lost 5 bases and 4 bases, there was a span of 6 bases. CDR3 length: 11 amino acids. The CDR3 loop is CASSETYEQYF. Here the CDR3 DNA reads TGTGCCAGCAGCGAGACGTACGAGCAGTACTTC. Based on the CDR3 plus reference TRBV7-3 and TRBJ2-7, the full variable domain is GAGVSQTPSNKVTEKGKYVELRCDPISGHTALYWYRQSLGQGPEFLIYFQGTGAADDSGLPNDRFFAVRPEGSVSTLKIQRTERGDSAVYLCASSETYEQYFGPGTRLTVT.